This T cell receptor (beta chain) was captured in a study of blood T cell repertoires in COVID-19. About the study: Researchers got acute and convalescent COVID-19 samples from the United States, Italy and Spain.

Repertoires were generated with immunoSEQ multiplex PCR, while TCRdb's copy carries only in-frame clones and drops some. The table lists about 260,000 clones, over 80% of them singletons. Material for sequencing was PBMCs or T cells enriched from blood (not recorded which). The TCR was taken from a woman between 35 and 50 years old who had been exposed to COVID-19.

CDR3 sequence: CASSPRGTGLSSAYEQYF. In nucleotides, the CDR3 is TGTGCCAGCAGTCCTAGAGGGACAGGCTTATCCTCAGCCTACGAGCAGTACTTC. The V and J genes are TRBV28 and TRBJ2-7, with 8 bases aligning to TRBD1. V was clipped by 5 bases and J by 2 bases; unmatched bases: 17. CDR3 length: 18 amino acids. The germline V gene encodes CDR1 MDHEN and CDR2 SYDVKM.